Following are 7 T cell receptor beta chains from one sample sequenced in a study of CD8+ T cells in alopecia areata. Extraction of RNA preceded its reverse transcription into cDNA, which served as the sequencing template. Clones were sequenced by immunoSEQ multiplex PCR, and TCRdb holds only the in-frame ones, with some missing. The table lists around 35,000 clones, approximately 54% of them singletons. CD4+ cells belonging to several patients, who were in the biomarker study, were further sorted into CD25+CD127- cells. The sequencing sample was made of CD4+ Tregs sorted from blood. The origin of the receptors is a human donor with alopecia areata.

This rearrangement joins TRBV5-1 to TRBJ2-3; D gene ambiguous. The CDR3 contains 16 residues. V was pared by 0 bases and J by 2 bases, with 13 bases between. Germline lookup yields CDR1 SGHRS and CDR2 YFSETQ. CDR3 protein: CASSLGWKIATDTQYF. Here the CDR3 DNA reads TGCGCCAGCAGCTTGGGTTGGAAAATCGCCACAGATACGCAGTATTTT.

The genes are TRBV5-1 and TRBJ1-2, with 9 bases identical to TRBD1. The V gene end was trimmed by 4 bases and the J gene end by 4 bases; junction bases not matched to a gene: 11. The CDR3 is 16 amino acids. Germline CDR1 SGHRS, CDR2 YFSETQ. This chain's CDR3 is CASSRTAGTGSYGYTF. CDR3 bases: TGCGCCAGCAGCAGGACGGCCGGGACAGGGTCCTATGGCTACACCTTC.

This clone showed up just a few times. The CDR3 protein is CASTLEGGTEAFF. The CDR3 bases are TGTGCCAGCACCCTCGAGGGTGGCACTGAAGCTTTCTTT. The V gene is TRBV2, the J gene TRBJ1-1; no firm D call. V was clipped by 7 bases and J by 4 bases, with 13 bases between them. Germline V CDR1 and CDR2: SNHLY, FYNNEI. The CDR3 has 13 residues.

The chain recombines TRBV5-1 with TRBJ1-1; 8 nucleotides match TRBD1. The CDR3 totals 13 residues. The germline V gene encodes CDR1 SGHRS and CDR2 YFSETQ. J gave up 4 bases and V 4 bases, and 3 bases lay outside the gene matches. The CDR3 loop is CASSGQGGTEAFF. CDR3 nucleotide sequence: TGCGCCAGCAGCGGACAGGGTGGCACTGAAGCTTTCTTT.

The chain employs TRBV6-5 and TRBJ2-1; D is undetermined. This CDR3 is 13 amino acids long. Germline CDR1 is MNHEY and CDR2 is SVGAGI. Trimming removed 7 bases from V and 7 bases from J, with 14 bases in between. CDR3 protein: CASMSDVKNEQFF. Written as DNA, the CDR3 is TGTGCCAGCATGTCGGACGTTAAGAATGAGCAGTTCTTC.

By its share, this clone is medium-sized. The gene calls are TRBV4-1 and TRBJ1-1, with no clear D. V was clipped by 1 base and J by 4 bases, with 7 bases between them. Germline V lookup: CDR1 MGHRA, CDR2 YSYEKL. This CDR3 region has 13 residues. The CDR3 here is CASSQVISTEAFF. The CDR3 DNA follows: TGCGCCAGCAGCCAAGTAATAAGCACTGAAGCTTTCTTT.

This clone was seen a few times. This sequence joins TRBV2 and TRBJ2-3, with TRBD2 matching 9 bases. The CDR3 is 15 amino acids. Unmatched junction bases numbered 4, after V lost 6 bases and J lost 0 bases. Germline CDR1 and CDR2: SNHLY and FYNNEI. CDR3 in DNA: TGTGCCAGCAGGGTTAGCGGGGGCAGCACAGATACGCAGTATTTT. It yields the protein CASRVSGGSTDTQYF. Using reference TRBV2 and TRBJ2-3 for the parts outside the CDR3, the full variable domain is EPEVTQTPSHQVTQMGQEVILRCVPISNHLYFYWYRQILGQKVEFLVSFYNNEISEKSEIFDDQFSVERPDGSNFTLKIRSTKLEDSAMYFCASRVSGGSTDTQYFGPGTRLTVL.